This T cell receptor beta chain was recovered during a study of CD8 T cells in ankylosing spondylitis. Study findings and constraints: Both synovial fluid and blood in reactive arthritis had previously been reported to carry some motif variants. Clones linked to disease were reported to show significant enrichment in matched ankylosing spondylitis synovial fluid. Blood from ankylosing spondylitis patients appeared to carry a characteristic roughly 8-variant TCR beta motif. Those disease-linked clones were CD8+; they were also relatively rare in peripheral blood.

A quantitative 5'-RACE method, one with molecular barcodes, was used to make TCR beta libraries. TCRdb fed the 5' RACE reads into MiXCR, producing one record per CDR3 protein. Altogether 200,000 to 250,000 distinct CDR3 sequences are present, 6% to 8% being singletons, with the ten largest covering about 14%. The table lists this clonotype with a few counts. What it recognizes is unknown. V was pared by 7 bases and J by 13 bases, with 14 bases between. The CDR3 sequence is 10 residues long. The sequenced sample consisted of blood, either unsorted or a sorted T cell fraction (not recorded which). The V call is TRBV23-1, the J call TRBJ2-7, with no clear D. TRBV23-1 is designated an ORF whose function remains uncertain. This sequence originates from a male donor with ankylosing spondylitis. In DNA, the CDR3 is TGCGCCAGCACGGACGGCCTCAAATACTTC. Translated: CASTDGLKYF.